The source of this TCR beta chain is a study of T cell changes during pregnancy in multiple sclerosis. Per the germline V gene, CDR1 is SGHTS and CDR2 is YDEGEE. The CDR3 has 15 residues. Trimming removed 5 bases at V and 4 bases at J, with 13 bases between. Sequenced by immunoSEQ multiplex PCR; TCRdb stores in-frame clones only, minus some. This sample has some 94,000 clones, with more than 85% found just once. V usage is TRBV5-8 and J usage is TRBJ2-6; weak D call: TRBD2 (6 bases). This material consisted of peripheral blood, taken in the first trimester of pregnancy. This TCR was sampled from a female donor in good health, enrolled as a control in a pregnancy study. CDR3 nucleotide sequence: TGTGCCAGCAGGACTAGGGAGAACGGGGCCAACGTCCTGACTTTC. Translating it yields CASRTRENGANVLTF.